This entry concerns a single TCR beta chain. Its antigen remains unknown. Repertoires were generated with immunoSEQ multiplex PCR, while TCRdb's copy carries only in-frame clones and drops some. The sample lists 600,000 or so clones, roughly 98% occurring once. This entry comes from a study of shared clonotypes between healthy human individuals. Study overall: Donors had three CD4 naive, three CD4 memory, two CD8 naive and one CD8 memory plate apiece.

Study-wide findings and caveats: Despite large depth, rarefaction showed incomplete sorted-subset sequencing. An anticipated effect of sequencing depth on clonotype sharing among donors was recognized. In contrast to clonotypes shared by all four donors, non-shared clonotypes had lower generation probabilities.

CD45RO negativity and positive selection for CCR7 defined naive CD8 cells, a population that excluded terminally differentiated effector memory CD45RA+ cells. This CDR3 is 18 amino acids long. The V segment lost 4 bases and the J segment 0 bases; nucleotides outside the gene matches: 8. CDR1 SQVTM and CDR2 ANQGSEA come from the germline V gene. Sequences were obtained from naive CD8+ T cells sorted from blood. The clonotype comes from a man between 25 and 39 years old in good health. The chain recombines TRBV29-1 with TRBJ2-1; 14 bases match TRBD2. The CDR3 DNA follows: TGCAGCGTTGTCCCCTGGACTAGCGGGAGGAGCTCCTACAATGAGCAGTTCTTC. Amino acid sequence: CSVVPWTSGRSSYNEQFF.